This is a list of T cell receptor beta chains from one sample in a study of CD8+CD57+ T cells in acquired aplastic anemia. MiXCR, run by TCRdb on the reads, gives a single entry per CDR3 protein. The sample holds about 190,000 distinct CDR3 sequences, roughly half seen once. The sample taken for sequencing was sorted CD4+, CD8+, or CD8+CD57+ T cells (not recorded which) from PBMCs. The receptors derive from a human donor in good health, serving as a control. Both conserved end residues are part of each CDR3.

CDR3 protein: CASSLGQGYNSPLHF
CDR3 length: 15
V gene: TRBV5-1

CDR3 protein: CAVRQGADYNYEQYF
CDR3 length: 15
V gene: TRBV10-3

CDR3 protein: CASKSSGGSYEQYF
CDR3 length: 14
V gene: TRBV6-6

CDR3 protein: CASSLNRNEKLFF
CDR3 length: 13
V gene: TRBV12-3/TRBV12-4

CDR3 protein: CASSFSGTGVSYEQYF
CDR3 length: 16
V gene: TRBV7-2

CDR3 protein: CASSSTGTSADTQYF
CDR3 length: 15
V gene: TRBV5-5

CDR3 protein: CSGRSWGQSEQFF
CDR3 length: 13
V gene: TRBV29-1

CDR3 protein: CATSRVGLHRELFF
CDR3 length: 14
V gene: TRBV15

CDR3 protein: CAIQTSGDTDTQYF
CDR3 length: 14
V gene: TRBV10-3

CDR3 protein: CASRMDSTYNEQFF
CDR3 length: 14
V gene: TRBV12-3/TRBV12-4

CDR3 protein: CASSPRQGIDSGANVLTF
CDR3 length: 18
V gene: TRBV5-1

CDR3 protein: CASGLDYNEQFF
CDR3 length: 12
V gene: TRBV12-5

CDR3 protein: CSSKQGNYGYTF
CDR3 length: 12
V gene: TRBV29-1

CDR3 protein: CASSRGPGNYGYTF
CDR3 length: 14
V gene: TRBV19